This T cell receptor (beta chain) was sequenced during a study of T cell repertoires in cytomegalovirus infection (dated by TCRdb to between 2018 and 2021). Context from the whole study: Peptide stimulations targeted recently identified HLA-C-restricted CMV epitopes, whose presentation resists viral immunomodulation, together with well-studied HLA-B-restricted epitopes. Donor HLA type was relevant to the analysis, because carriage of CMV infection together with the matching HLA type was indicated by public TCR beta signatures. What the research found in general, with its limitations: The ex vivo response was dominated by HLA-C-restricted CMV-specific TCR beta clonotypes, which also provided the single most frequent clonotype in two of eight donors. In both this cohort and an independent cohort of 300 to 450 donors, the cumulative frequency of public TCR beta family members distinguished carriers of CMV infection plus the relevant HLA type.

Read against the paper, the sample's treatment or condition label means: in vitro stimulation with specific CMV peptide epitopes to enrich CMV-specific T cells. This clonotype was counted many times. The clone's antigen remains unknown. Within one base of it there is no much larger clone, and no base qualities were kept. The CDR3, from cysteine to phenylalanine, totals 15 residues. Solely the CDR3 DNA is kept, with 45 bases framed from the first base. V is cut by 4 bases and J by 0 bases, and the space between the germline ends is 11 bases. CDR1 SGHVS and CDR2 FQNEAQ were looked up in the germline V gene. Instrument used: Illumina HiSeq 1500. TCRdb took the public reads, trimmed them with fastp at Q25, ran MiXCR for clone calling and kept in-frame beta chains. A single entry per CDR3 protein holds the most common genes and DNA from its merged rows. The sample includes fewer than 1,000,000 distinct CDR3 sequences, with 30% to 40% observed a single time. More than 12% of the sample belongs to the ten largest clones.

The material sequenced was cultured CD8+ T cells from PBMCs, taken from culture after CMV antigen stimulation. This receptor was obtained from a human donor in good health (CMV status not recorded). Some clones in this sample may be carry-over from other donors' samples. The chain was built from TRBV7-8 and TRBJ2-3, and TRBD2 may be the D gene, going by 6 matching bases. At the DNA level, the sequence is TGTGCCAGCAGCTCCGGGACTTCTAGCACAGATACGCAGTATTTT. This codes for CASSSGTSSTDTQYF.